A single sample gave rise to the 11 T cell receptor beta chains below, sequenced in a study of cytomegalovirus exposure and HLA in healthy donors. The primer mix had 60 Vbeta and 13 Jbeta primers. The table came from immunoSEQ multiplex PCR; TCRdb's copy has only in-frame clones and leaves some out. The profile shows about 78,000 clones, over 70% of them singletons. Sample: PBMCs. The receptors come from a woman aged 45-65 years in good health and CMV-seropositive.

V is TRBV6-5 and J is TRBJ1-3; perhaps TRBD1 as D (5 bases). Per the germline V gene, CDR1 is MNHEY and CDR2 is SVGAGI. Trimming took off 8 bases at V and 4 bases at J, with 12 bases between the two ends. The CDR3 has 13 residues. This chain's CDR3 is CASGQGAGNTIYF. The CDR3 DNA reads TGTGCCAGCGGTCAGGGTGCCGGAAACACCATATATTTT.

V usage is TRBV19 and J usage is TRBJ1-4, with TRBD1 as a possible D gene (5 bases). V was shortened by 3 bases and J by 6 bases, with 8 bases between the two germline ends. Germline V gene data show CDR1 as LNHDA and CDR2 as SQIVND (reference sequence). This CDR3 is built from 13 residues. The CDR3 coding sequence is TGTGCCAGTAGTATGGGGCAGTATGAAAAACTGTTTTTT. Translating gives CASSMGQYEKLFF. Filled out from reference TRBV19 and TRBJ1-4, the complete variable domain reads DGGITQSPKYLFRKEGQNVTLSCEQNLNHDAMYWYRQDPGQGLRLIYYSQIVNDFQKGDIAEGYSVSREKKESFPLTVTSAQKNPTAFYLCASSMGQYEKLFFGSGTQLSVL.

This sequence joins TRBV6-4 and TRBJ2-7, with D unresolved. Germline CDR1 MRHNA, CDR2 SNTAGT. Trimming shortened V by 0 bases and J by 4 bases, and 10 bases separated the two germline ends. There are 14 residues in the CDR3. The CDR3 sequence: CASSDSIRNYEQYF. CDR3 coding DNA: TGTGCCAGCAGTGACTCGATTAGAAATTACGAGCAGTACTTC.

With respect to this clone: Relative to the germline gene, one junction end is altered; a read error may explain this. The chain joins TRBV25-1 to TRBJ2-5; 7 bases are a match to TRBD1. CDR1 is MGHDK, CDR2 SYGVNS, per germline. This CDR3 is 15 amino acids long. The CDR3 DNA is TGTACCAGCAGTGGCTCCCGGGACAGCCAAGAGACCCAGTACTTC. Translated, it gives CTSSGSRDSQETQYF.

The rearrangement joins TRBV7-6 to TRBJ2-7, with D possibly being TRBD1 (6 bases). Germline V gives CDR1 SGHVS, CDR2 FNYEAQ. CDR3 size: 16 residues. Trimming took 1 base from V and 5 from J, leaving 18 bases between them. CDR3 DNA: TGTGCCAGCAGCTTAGAGACAGCACAGGGTAACCACGAGCAGTACTTC. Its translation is CASSLETAQGNHEQYF.

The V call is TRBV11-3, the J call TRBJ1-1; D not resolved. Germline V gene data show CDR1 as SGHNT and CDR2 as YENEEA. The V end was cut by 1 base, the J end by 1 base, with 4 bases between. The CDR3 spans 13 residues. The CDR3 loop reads CASSLGRNTEAFF. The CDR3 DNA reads TGTGCCAGCAGCTTAGGCAGGAACACTGAAGCTTTCTTT. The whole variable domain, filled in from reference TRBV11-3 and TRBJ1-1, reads EAGVVQSPRYKIIEKKQPVAFWCNPISGHNTLYWYLQNLGQGPELLIRYENEEAVDDSQLPKDRFSAERLKGVDSTLKIQPAELGDSAVYLCASSLGRNTEAFFGQGTRLTVV.

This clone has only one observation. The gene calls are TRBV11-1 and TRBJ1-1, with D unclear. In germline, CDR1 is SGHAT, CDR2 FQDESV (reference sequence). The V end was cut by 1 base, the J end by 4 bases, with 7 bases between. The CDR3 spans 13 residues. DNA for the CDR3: TGTGCCAGCAGCTTAGTACGGGGCACTGAAGCTTTCTTT. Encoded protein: CASSLVRGTEAFF.

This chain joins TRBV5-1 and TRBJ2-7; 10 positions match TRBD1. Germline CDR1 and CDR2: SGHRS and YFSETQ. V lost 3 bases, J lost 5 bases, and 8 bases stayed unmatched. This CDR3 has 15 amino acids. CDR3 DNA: TGCGCCAGCAGCTACTCAGGACAGGGGGGCGACGAGCAGTACGTC. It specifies CASSYSGQGGDEQYV.

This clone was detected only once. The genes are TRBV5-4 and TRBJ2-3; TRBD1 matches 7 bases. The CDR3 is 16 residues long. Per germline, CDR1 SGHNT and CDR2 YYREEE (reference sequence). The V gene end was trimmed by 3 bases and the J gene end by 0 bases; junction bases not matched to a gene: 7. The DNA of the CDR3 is TGTGCCAGCAGCTCCCGACAGGGTGGAAGCACAGATACGCAGTATTTT. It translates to CASSSRQGGSTDTQYF.

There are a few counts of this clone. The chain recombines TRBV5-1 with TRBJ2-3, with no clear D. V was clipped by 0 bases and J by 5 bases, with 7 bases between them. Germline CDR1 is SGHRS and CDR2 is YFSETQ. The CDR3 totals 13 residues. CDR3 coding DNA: TGCGCCAGCAGCTTGGCTGGTAGAGATACGCAGTATTTT. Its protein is CASSLAGRDTQYF.

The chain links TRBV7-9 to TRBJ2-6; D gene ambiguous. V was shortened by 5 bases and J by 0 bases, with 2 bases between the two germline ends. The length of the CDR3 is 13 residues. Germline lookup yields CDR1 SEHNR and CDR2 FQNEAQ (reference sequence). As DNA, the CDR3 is TGTGCCAGCAGCCACTCTGGGGCCAACGTCCTGACTTTC. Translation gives CASSHSGANVLTF.